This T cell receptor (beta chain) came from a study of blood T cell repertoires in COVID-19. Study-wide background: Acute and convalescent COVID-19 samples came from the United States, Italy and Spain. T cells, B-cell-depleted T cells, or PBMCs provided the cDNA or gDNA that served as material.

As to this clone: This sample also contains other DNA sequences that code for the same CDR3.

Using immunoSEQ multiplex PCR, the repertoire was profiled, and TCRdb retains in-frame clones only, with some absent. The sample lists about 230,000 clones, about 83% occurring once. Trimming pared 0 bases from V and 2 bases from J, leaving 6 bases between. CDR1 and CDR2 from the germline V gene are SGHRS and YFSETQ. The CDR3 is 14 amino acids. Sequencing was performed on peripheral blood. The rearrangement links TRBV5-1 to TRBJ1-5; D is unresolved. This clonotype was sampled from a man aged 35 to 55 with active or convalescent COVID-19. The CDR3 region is CASSLDGGNQPQHF. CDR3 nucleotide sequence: TGCGCCAGCAGCTTGGACGGGGGCAATCAGCCCCAGCATTTT. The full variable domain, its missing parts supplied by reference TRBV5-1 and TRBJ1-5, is KAGVTQTPRYLIKTRGQQVTLSCSPISGHRSVSWYQQTPGQGLQFLFEYFSETQRNKGNFPGRFSGRQFSNSRSEMNVSTLELGDSALYLCASSLDGGNQPQHFGDGTRLSIL.